This TCR beta chain was observed in a study of T cell responses to AZD1222 COVID-19 vaccine. Study outcomes and limitations: Baseline seropositives among AZD1222 recipients totaled only 5 to 7. Donors were largely white British and mainly female; clonal diversity was possibly underestimated.

As for this clone: The antigen is undetermined.

Germline CDR1 is MNHEY and CDR2 is SVGAGI. V shed 6 bases and J shed 5 bases, with 14 bases lying between them. The CDR3 sequence is 13 residues long. Some clones are missing from TCRdb's copy, which holds only in-frame ones; the method was immunoSEQ multiplex PCR. The table lists some 140,000 clones, roughly 90% of them singletons. This sample comprised peripheral blood, obtained on day 0 of AZD1222 vaccination. The chain couples TRBV6-5 to TRBJ2-7, with D possibly TRBD2 on 5 matching bases. The TCR comes from an adult in good health. In DNA form, the CDR3 reads TGTGCCAGCAGCCGGGATTCTAGGGACGAGCAGTACTTC. Translating gives CASSRDSRDEQYF.